Here is one T cell receptor beta chain with its context. Its antigen remains unidentified. Germline V gene sequence: CDR1 KGHSH, CDR2 LQKENI. V was cut by 0 bases and J by 6 bases, with 8 bases left in between. The CDR3 extends over 14 amino acids. CD4+CD25+CD127- Tregs, CD4+CD25- non-Tregs, CD4 and CD8 cells were sorted. Clones were sequenced by immunoSEQ multiplex PCR, and TCRdb holds only the in-frame ones, with some missing. The table shows roughly 120,000 clones, with roughly nine tenths occurring only once. The data are from a study of Tregs in tolerant kidney transplant recipients. Overall study results and limits: No direct test of biological reproducibility was done here. The small number of patients limits these findings pending further validation.

This rearrangement joins TRBV18 to TRBJ1-4, with unresolved D. The sample comprised CD4+ T cells from blood. The sequence derives from a human donor in good health. The CDR3, as DNA: TGTGCCAGCTCACCACCAGGACTACATGAAAAACTGTTTTTT. Translated, it gives CASSPPGLHEKLFF.